The rows below give T cell receptor beta chains drawn from one sample of a study of blood T cell repertoires in COVID-19. Sequencing was performed with immunoSEQ multiplex PCR; in TCRdb, only in-frame clones are kept and a portion is missing. The sample carries about 110,000 clones, about 72% recorded once. The sample taken for sequencing was peripheral blood. Receptor source: a woman aged 55-75 years with acute or convalescent COVID-19. CDR3s include the opening cysteine and the closing phenylalanine or tryptophan. The D gene is left open where the match is weak. The size entry is marked missing in some rows and otherwise reads once, few, many or a size class.

CDR3	DNA	V	D	J	size
CASSPGTSIGDEQFF	TGTGCCAGCAGTCCGGGGACTAGCATCGGGGATGAGCAGTTCTTC	TRBV6-6	TRBD2	TRBJ2-1	few
CASSLSGQGLAPLHF	TGTGCCAGCAGTTTATCGGGACAGGGGTTAGCACCCCTCCACTTT	TRBV28	TRBD1	TRBJ1-6	NA
CASSFTGTYKKETQYF	TGTGCCAGCAGTTTCACCGGGACATATAAGAAAGAGACCCAGTACTTC	TRBV6-5	NA	TRBJ2-5	NA
CAISEVGQAYEQYF	TGTGCCATCAGTGAGGTTGGACAGGCCTACGAGCAGTACTTC	TRBV10-3	TRBD1	TRBJ2-7	NA
CASSQYRLAGYEQYF	TGTGCCAGCAGCCAATATCGACTAGCGGGCTACGAGCAGTACTTC	TRBV3-1/TRBV3-2	TRBD2	TRBJ2-7	once
CAWSVARETQYF	TGTGCCTGGTCGGTCGCGAGGGAGACCCAGTACTTC	TRBV30	NA	TRBJ2-5	few
CASRADRNTEAFF	TGTGCCAGCAGGGCGGACAGGAACACTGAAGCTTTCTTT	TRBV2	NA	TRBJ1-1	NA
CASSLVARTGSSYEQYF	TGTGCCAGCAGCTTAGTAGCCAGGACAGGAAGCTCCTACGAGCAGTACTTC	TRBV7-8	TRBD1	TRBJ2-7	few
CASSAFTRGSTF	TGTGCCAGCAGCGCCTTCACCAGGGGGTCCACCTTC	TRBV12-3/TRBV12-4	TRBD1	TRBJ1-2	NA
CASSLQTNTGELFF	TGTGCCAGCAGTTTACAGACGAACACCGGGGAGCTGTTTTTT	TRBV28	NA	TRBJ2-2	few
CASPPGHRGRSSYNSPLHF	TGTGCCAGTCCGCCGGGCCACAGGGGACGGAGCTCCTATAATTCACCCCTCCACTTT	TRBV21-1	NA	TRBJ1-6	NA
CASSGQGASQPQHF	TGTGCCAGCAGCGGACAGGGGGCGAGTCAGCCCCAGCATTTT	TRBV9	TRBD1	TRBJ1-5	NA
CASRGSGGSGYTF	TGTGCCAGTAGAGGTTCAGGGGGGTCTGGCTACACCTTC	TRBV19	TRBD1	TRBJ1-2	few
CASNEGTAHNQPQHF	TGTGCCAGTAATGAAGGGACAGCCCACAATCAGCCCCAGCATTTT	TRBV19	TRBD1	TRBJ1-5	few
CATPRTEVNSNQPQHF	TGCGCCACCCCCCGGACAGAAGTTAATAGCAATCAGCCCCAGCATTTT	TRBV5-1	NA	TRBJ1-5	NA
CSASRRRGDTDTQYF	TGCAGTGCTAGTAGGCGGCGGGGGGACACAGATACGCAGTATTTT	TRBV20-1	TRBD2	TRBJ2-3	NA
CATSRTTGNTGELFF	TGTGCCACCAGTCGGACAACAGGTAACACCGGGGAGCTGTTTTTT	TRBV24-1	NA	TRBJ2-2	NA
CASSRTSGTDTQYF	TGTGCCAGCAGCCGGACTAGCGGGACGGATACGCAGTATTTT	TRBV6-2/TRBV6-3	TRBD2	TRBJ2-3	NA
CAWKPMGRRETQYF	TGTGCCTGGAAACCCATGGGGCGCAGAGAGACCCAGTACTTC	TRBV30	NA	TRBJ2-5	NA
CASSLGMLQYF	TGTGCCAGCAGCTTGGGTATGTTGCAGTACTTC	TRBV5-6	NA	TRBJ2-7	NA
CASRAGALNTGELFF	TGTGCCAGTAGAGCGGGGGCTTTAAACACCGGGGAGCTGTTTTTT	TRBV19	TRBD2	TRBJ2-2	few
CAIRPYRDTGELFF	TGTGCCATCAGGCCATACAGAGACACCGGGGAGCTGTTTTTT	TRBV10-3	NA	TRBJ2-2	NA
CASSVSSGGGYEQFF	TGTGCCAGCAGCGTTTCTAGCGGGGGGGGCTATGAGCAGTTCTTC	TRBV9	TRBD2	TRBJ2-1	NA
CASSGTPYEQYF	TGTGCCAGCAGTGGGACACCCTACGAGCAGTACTTC	TRBV2	NA	TRBJ2-7	NA
CAWSVQARAGGYGYTF	TGTGCCTGGAGTGTACAGGCCAGGGCAGGTGGCTATGGCTACACCTTC	TRBV30	NA	TRBJ1-2	NA
CASSLRVEGGYEQYF	TGTGCCAGCAGTTTACGGGTGGAAGGTGGCTACGAGCAGTACTTC	TRBV27	NA	TRBJ2-7	NA
CATSEPTGVGNRYTF	TGTGCCACCAGTGAACCTACAGGGGTGGGTAATCGCTACACCTTC	TRBV24-1	TRBD1	TRBJ1-2	NA